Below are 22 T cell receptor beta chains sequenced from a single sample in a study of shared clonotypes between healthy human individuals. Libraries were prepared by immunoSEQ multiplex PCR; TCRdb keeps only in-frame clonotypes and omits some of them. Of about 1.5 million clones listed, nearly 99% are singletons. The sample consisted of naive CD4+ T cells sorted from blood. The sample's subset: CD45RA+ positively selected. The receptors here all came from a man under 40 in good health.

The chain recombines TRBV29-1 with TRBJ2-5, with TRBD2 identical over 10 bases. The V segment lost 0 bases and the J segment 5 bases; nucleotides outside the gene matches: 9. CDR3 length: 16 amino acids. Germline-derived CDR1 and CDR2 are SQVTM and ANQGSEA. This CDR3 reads CSVEDYLAGAGETQYF. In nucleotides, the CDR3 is TGCAGCGTTGAAGATTACCTAGCGGGAGCTGGTGAGACCCAGTACTTC.

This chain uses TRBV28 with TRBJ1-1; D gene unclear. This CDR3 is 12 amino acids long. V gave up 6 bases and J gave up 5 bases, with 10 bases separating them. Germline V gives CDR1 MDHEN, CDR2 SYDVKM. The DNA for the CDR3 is TGTGCCAGCAGCTTCGGGTTGACTGAAGCTTTCTTT. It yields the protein CASSFGLTEAFF.

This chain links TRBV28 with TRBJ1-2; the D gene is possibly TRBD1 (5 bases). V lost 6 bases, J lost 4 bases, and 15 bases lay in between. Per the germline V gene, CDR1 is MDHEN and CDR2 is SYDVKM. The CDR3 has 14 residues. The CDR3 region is CASSLPGVGYGYTF. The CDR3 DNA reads TGTGCCAGCAGCCTCCCGGGGGTCGGCTATGGCTACACCTTC.

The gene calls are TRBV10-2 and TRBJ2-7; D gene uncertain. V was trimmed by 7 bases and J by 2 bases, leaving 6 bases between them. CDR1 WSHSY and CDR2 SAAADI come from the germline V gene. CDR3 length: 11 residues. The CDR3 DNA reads TGCGCCAGCATGCTTACCTACGAGCAGTACTTC. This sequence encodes CASMLTYEQYF.

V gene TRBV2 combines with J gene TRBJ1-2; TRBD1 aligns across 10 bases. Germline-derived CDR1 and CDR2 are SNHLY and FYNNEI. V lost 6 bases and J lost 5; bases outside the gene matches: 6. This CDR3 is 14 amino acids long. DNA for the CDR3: TGTGCCAGCAGCGACAGGGGGCTCGCTTATGGCTACACCTTC. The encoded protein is CASSDRGLAYGYTF.

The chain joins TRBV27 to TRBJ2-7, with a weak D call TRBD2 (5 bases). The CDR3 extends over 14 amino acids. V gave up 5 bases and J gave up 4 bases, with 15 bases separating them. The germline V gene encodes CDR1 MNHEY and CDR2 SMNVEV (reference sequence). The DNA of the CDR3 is TGTGCCAGCAGTCTCCGGAGGTGGGGATACGAGCAGTACTTC. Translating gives CASSLRRWGYEQYF.

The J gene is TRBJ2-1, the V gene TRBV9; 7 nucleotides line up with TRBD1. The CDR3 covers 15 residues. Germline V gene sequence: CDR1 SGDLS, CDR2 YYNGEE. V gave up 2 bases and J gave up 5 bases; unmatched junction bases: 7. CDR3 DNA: TGTGCCAGCAGCGTGGACGGGACAGTCAACAATGAGCAGTTCTTC. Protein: CASSVDGTVNNEQFF.

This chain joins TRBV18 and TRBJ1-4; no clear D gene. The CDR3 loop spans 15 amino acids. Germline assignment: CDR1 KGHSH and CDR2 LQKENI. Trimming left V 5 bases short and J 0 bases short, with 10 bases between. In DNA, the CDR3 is TGTGCCAGCTCAGCAAGTATAGCAACTAATGAAAAACTGTTTTTT. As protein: CASSASIATNEKLFF.

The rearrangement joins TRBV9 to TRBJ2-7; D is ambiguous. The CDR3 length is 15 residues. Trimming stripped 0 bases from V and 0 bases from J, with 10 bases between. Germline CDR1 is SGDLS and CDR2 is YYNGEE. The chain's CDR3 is CASSVEAASSYEQYF. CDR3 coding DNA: TGTGCCAGCAGCGTAGAGGCGGCTTCCTCCTACGAGCAGTACTTC.

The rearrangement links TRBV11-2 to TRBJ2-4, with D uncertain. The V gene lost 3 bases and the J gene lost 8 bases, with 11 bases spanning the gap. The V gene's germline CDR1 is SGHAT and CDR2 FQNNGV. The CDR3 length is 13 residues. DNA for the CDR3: TGTGCCAGCAGCTTTTCCACTGTGCACATTCAGTACTTC. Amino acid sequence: CASSFSTVHIQYF.

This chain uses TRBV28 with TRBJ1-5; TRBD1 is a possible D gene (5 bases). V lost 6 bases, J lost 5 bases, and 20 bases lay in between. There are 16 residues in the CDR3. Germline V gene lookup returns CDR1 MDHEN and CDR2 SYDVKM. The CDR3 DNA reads TGTGCCAGCAGCCCTACGGCAGGGAGGGGTTATCAGCCCCAGCATTTT. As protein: CASSPTAGRGYQPQHF.

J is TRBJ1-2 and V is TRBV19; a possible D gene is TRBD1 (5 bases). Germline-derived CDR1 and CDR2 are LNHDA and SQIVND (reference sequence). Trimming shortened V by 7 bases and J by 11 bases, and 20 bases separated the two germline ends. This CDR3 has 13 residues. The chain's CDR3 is CASTPVGTRSYTF. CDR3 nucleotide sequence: TGTGCCAGTACCCCTGTCGGGACCCGGAGTTACACCTTC.

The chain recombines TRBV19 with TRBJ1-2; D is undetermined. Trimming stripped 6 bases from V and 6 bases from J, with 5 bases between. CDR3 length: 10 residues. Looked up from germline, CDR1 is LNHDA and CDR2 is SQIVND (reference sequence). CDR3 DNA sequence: TGTGCCAGTAGCCATCATGGCTACACCTTC. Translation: CASSHHGYTF. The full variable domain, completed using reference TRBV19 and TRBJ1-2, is DGGITQSPKYLFRKEGQNVTLSCEQNLNHDAMYWYRQDPGQGLRLIYYSQIVNDFQKGDIAEGYSVSREKKESFPLTVTSAQKNPTAFYLCASSHHGYTFGSGTRLTVV.

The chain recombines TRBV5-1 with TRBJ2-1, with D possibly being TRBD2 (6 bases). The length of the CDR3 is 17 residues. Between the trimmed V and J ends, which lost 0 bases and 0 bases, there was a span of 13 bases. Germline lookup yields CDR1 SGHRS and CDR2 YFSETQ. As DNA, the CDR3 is TGCGCCAGCAGCTTGGTTTCCGGAGGGAGCTCCTACAATGAGCAGTTCTTC. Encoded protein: CASSLVSGGSSYNEQFF.

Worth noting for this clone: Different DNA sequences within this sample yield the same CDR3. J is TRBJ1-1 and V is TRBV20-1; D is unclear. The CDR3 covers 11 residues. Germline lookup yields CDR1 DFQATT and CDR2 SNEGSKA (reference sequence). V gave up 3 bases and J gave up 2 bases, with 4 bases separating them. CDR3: CSARANTEAFF. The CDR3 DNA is TGCAGTGCTAGGGCCAACACTGAAGCTTTCTTT.

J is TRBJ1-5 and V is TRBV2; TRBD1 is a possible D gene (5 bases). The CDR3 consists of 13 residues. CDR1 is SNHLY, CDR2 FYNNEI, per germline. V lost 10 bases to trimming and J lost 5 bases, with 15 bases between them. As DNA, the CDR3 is TGTGCCACCCGGATGGGGGGGGATCAGCCCCAGCATTTT. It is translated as CATRMGGDQPQHF. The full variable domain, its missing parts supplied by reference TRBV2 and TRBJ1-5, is EPEVTQTPSHQVTQMGQEVILRCVPISNHLYFYWYRQILGQKVEFLVSFYNNEISEKSEIFDDQFSVERPDGSNFTLKIRSTKLEDSAMYFCATRMGGDQPQHFGDGTRLSIL.

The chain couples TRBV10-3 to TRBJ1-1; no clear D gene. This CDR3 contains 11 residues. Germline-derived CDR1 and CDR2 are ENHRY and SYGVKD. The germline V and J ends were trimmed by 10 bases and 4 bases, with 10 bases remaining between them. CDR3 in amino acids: CATATATEAFF. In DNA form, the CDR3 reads TGTGCCACTGCCACAGCCACTGAAGCTTTCTTT.

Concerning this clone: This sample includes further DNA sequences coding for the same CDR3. For the CDR3, the DNA is TGTGCCAGCAGCACTATACAAGAGACCCAGTACTTC. Amino acid sequence: CASSTIQETQYF. The chain has TRBV7-2 and TRBJ2-5; D is ambiguous. Between the trimmed V and J ends, which lost 5 bases and 2 bases, there was a span of 6 bases. The CDR3 is made up of 12 amino acids. Germline V gene lookup returns CDR1 SGHTA and CDR2 FQGNSA.

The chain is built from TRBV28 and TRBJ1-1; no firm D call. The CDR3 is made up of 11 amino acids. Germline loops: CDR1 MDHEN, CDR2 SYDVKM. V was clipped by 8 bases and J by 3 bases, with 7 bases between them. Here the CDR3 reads CASGYYTEAFF. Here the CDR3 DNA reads TGTGCCAGCGGTTACTACACTGAAGCTTTCTTT.

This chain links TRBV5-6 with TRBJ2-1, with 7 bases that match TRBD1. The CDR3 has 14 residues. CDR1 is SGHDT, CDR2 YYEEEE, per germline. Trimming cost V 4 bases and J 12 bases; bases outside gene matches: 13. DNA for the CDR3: TGTGCCAGCAGCGGCAAGGACAGGCCAACAGGGCAGTTCTTC. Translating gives CASSGKDRPTGQFF.

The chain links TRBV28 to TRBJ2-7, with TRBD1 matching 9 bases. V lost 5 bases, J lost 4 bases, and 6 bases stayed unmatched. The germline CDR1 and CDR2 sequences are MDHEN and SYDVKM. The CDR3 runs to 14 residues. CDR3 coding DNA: TGTGCCAGCAGTCCCAGGACAGGGGAATACGAGCAGTACTTC. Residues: CASSPRTGEYEQYF.

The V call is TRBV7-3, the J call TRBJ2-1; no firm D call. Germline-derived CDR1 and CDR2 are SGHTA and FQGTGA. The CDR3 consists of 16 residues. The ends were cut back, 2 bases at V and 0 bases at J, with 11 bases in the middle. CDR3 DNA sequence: TGTGCCAGCAGCTTACTTGCTGGTAGCTCCTACAATGAGCAGTTCTTC. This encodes CASSLLAGSSYNEQFF.